The 29 T cell receptor beta chains in this list originate from one sample, sequenced in a study of control samples from healthy donors and cancer patients. Generated by immunoSEQ multiplex PCR, the TCRdb table keeps only in-frame clones and is missing some. There are roughly 120,000 clones in the sample; 80% to 90% occur only once, and roughly an eighth lies in the top ten. The material sequenced was blood. The receptors were sampled from a man aged 25 to 40 in good health.

The chain uses TRBV2 and TRBJ2-7, with D perhaps given as TRBD1 or TRBD2 (6 bases each). V was trimmed by 4 bases and J by 2 bases, leaving 12 bases between them. Germline assignment: CDR1 SNHLY and CDR2 FYNNEI. The CDR3 extends over 14 amino acids. The CDR3 bases are TGTGCCAGCAGTGCTGGAGGGGGAGCCTACGAGCAGTACTTC. This gives the protein CASSAGGGAYEQYF.

The gene calls are TRBV2 and TRBJ1-5; TRBD1 agrees at 7 bases. CDR1 SNHLY and CDR2 FYNNEI come from the germline V gene. With V trimmed by 6 bases and J by 0 bases, 8 bases remained unmatched. The CDR3 sequence is 16 residues long. CDR3 loop: CASSLMGQNSNQPQHF. The CDR3 nucleotides are TGTGCCAGCAGCCTTATGGGACAGAATAGCAATCAGCCCCAGCATTTT.

The rearrangement links TRBV4-1 to TRBJ2-7; D is ambiguous. The CDR3 loop spans 15 amino acids. The germline V and J ends were trimmed by 0 bases and 0 bases, with 9 bases remaining between them. Germline loops: CDR1 MGHRA, CDR2 YSYEKL. The CDR3 reads CASSQDFPDSYEQYF. The CDR3 DNA is TGCGCCAGCAGCCAAGATTTCCCGGACTCCTACGAGCAGTACTTC.

This chain links TRBV18 with TRBJ2-4; no firm D call. The CDR3 spans 16 residues. Germline loops: CDR1 KGHSH, CDR2 LQKENI. V lost 3 bases, J lost 2 bases, and 14 bases lay in between. The CDR3 region is CASSPGPPVSKNIQYF. For the CDR3, the DNA is TGTGCCAGCTCACCGGGTCCCCCAGTCTCCAAAAACATTCAGTACTTC.

This chain connects TRBV11-3 to TRBJ1-1; D perhaps matches TRBD1 (6 bases). The CDR3 contains 15 residues. From germline, CDR1 is SGHNT and CDR2 YENEEA. The ends were cut back, 10 bases at V and 1 base at J, with 19 bases in the middle. In nucleotides, the CDR3 is TGTGCCACCTCGAAGTCTATGGGACAGAACACTGAAGCTTTCTTT. This codes for CATSKSMGQNTEAFF.

The rearrangement joins TRBV7-2 to TRBJ1-4; TRBD1 is a possible D gene (6 bases). This CDR3 has 13 amino acids. V was trimmed by 5 bases and J by 11 bases, leaving 15 bases between them. The V gene's germline CDR1 is SGHTA and CDR2 FQGNSA. CDR3 amino acids: CASSARGGGKLFF. CDR3 sequence (DNA): TGTGCCAGCAGCGCCCGGGGAGGGGGGAAACTGTTTTTT.

This clone has a single count. The chain carries TRBV27 and TRBJ1-2, with D perhaps TRBD1 (5 bases). V lost 5 bases and J lost 0, with 19 bases in between. The germline gives CDR1 MNHEY, CDR2 SMNVEV (reference sequence). This CDR3 spans 17 amino acids. The CDR3 DNA is TGTGCCAGCAGTCCCGCCCCACCTGGGGCCACTAACTATGGCTACACCTTC. The encoded protein is CASSPAPPGATNYGYTF.

The rearrangement uses TRBV2 and TRBJ1-1; no definite D call. The CDR3 spans 15 residues. Trimming removed 1 base from V and 1 base from J, with 10 bases in between. CDR1 and CDR2 from the germline V gene are SNHLY and FYNNEI. The CDR3 loop reads CASSEGKGGNTEAFF. The CDR3 DNA sequence: TGTGCCAGCAGTGAAGGGAAGGGTGGGAACACTGAAGCTTTCTTT.

This clone was detected only a few times. The genes are TRBV2 and TRBJ1-2; TRBD1 agrees at 9 bases. CDR3 size: 16 residues. V gave up 3 bases and J gave up 4 bases; unmatched junction bases: 9. Germline lookup yields CDR1 SNHLY and CDR2 FYNNEI. The CDR3 DNA reads TGTGCCAGCAGTGATCTTCTGGGACAGGGTTCCTATGGCTACACCTTC. Translated, it gives CASSDLLGQGSYGYTF.

The J gene is TRBJ1-1, the V gene TRBV29-1; D remains unclear. Germline CDR1 reads SQVTM; CDR2 reads ANQGSEA. Trimming removed 8 bases at V and 0 bases at J, with 13 bases between. CDR3 length: 13 residues. CDR3: CSSQRELNTEAFF. The CDR3 DNA reads as TGCAGCTCCCAGCGGGAATTGAACACTGAAGCTTTCTTT.

The J gene is TRBJ1-3, the V gene TRBV27, with D unresolved. In germline, CDR1 is MNHEY, CDR2 SMNVEV (reference sequence). The CDR3 runs 15 residues. Trimming took 5 bases from V and 0 from J, leaving 11 bases between them. CDR3 sequence (DNA): TGTGCCAGCAGTCGAGGAGGGAGCTCTGGAAACACCATATATTTT. Translating it yields CASSRGGSSGNTIYF.

DNA for the CDR3: TGTGCCAGTAGTTACTCCGGGACCCGAGGAGAAAAACTGTTTTTT. This translates into CASSYSGTRGEKLFF. This chain joins TRBV19 and TRBJ1-4; weak D call: TRBD1 (5 bases). CDR3 length equals 15 residues. With 5 bases removed from V and 8 bases from J, the gap between germline ends came to 18 bases. CDR1 and CDR2 (germline): LNHDA, SQIVND (reference sequence).

The J gene is TRBJ1-2, the V gene TRBV3-1 (or the pseudogene TRBV3-2); 8 positions match TRBD1. V trimming: 1 base; J trimming: 4 bases; junction bases outside the gene matches: 5. Germline CDR1 reads LGHDT; CDR2 reads YNNKEL (reference sequence). The CDR3 runs to 15 residues. The CDR3 protein is CASSQGAGGGYGYTF. CDR3 nucleotides: TGTGCCAGCAGCCAAGGGGCAGGGGGCGGCTATGGCTACACCTTC.

The chain recombines TRBV2 with TRBJ2-7, with a possible D match to TRBD1 (5 bases). The germline gives CDR1 SNHLY, CDR2 FYNNEI. V was shortened by 7 bases and J by 1 base, with 8 bases between the two germline ends. This CDR3 spans 12 amino acids. CDR3 in amino acids: CASKPGSYEQYV. DNA of the CDR3: TGTGCCAGCAAGCCAGGGTCCTACGAGCAGTACGTC.

The rearrangement uses TRBV6-1 and TRBJ1-6, with a possible D match to TRBD1 (5 bases). The germline gives CDR1 MNHNS, CDR2 SASEGT. This CDR3 comprises 15 residues. V dropped 3 bases and J dropped 8 bases, with 14 bases sitting between them. The CDR3 sequence: CASSDRIGADSPLHF. In DNA, the CDR3 is TGTGCCAGCAGTGATCGGATAGGGGCGGATTCACCCCTCCACTTT.

In the case of this clone: The same CDR3 also results from other DNA sequences found in this sample. This chain joins TRBV11-2 and TRBJ1-1; D not resolved. The germline CDR1 and CDR2 sequences are SGHAT and FQNNGV. The CDR3 is 13 amino acids. V was cut by 3 bases and J by 1 base, with 6 bases left in between. CDR3: CASSLGGNTEAFF. The CDR3, as DNA: TGTGCCAGCAGCTTGGGCGGGAACACTGAAGCTTTCTTT.

The rearrangement uses TRBV24-1 and TRBJ2-5; D gene ambiguous. V shed 4 bases and J shed 5 bases, with 13 bases lying between them. This CDR3 is 14 amino acids long. Germline V gives CDR1 KGHDR, CDR2 SFDVKD. The CDR3, as DNA: TGTGCCACCAGTGACCAGTGGGGTGGCGAGACCCAGTACTTC. This codes for CATSDQWGGETQYF.

The gene calls are TRBV19 and TRBJ2-1; 9 bases align to TRBD2. V was clipped by 5 bases and J by 8 bases; unmatched bases: 10. Germline CDR1 reads LNHDA; CDR2 reads SQIVND (reference sequence). The CDR3 is 15 amino acids. CDR3 in amino acids: CASSVSAGGFDEQFF. DNA of the CDR3: TGTGCCAGTAGTGTCTCGGCGGGGGGGTTTGATGAGCAGTTCTTC.

CDR3 sequence: CASSNHPYQETQYF. The CDR3, as DNA: TGCGCCAGCAGCAATCACCCTTACCAAGAGACCCAGTACTTC. The chain links TRBV10-1 to TRBJ2-5, with D unclear. The CDR3 loop spans 14 amino acids. CDR1 WNHNN and CDR2 SYGVQD come from the germline V gene (reference sequence). Trimming left V 6 bases short and J 0 bases short, with 11 bases between.

The chain couples TRBV6-5 to TRBJ1-1, with 7 nucleotides matching TRBD1. The V gene's germline CDR1 is MNHEY and CDR2 SVGAGI. CDR3 length: 11 residues. Losses at the gene ends were 9 bases for V and 6 bases for J; bases not matched to a gene: 4. The CDR3 region has the DNA TGTGCCAGTGCCGGACAGGCTGAAGCTTTCTTT. Amino acids: CASAGQAEAFF.

The chain recombines TRBV19 with TRBJ1-2; a possible D gene is TRBD1 (6 bases). The V end lost 1 base, the J end lost 2 bases, and 8 bases lay between the germline ends. The V gene's germline CDR1 is LNHDA and CDR2 SQIVND (reference sequence). This CDR3 is built from 14 residues. CDR3 loop: CASSIVGQNYGYTF. The CDR3 region has the DNA TGTGCCAGTAGTATAGTCGGACAGAACTATGGCTACACCTTC. Combining the CDR3 with reference TRBV19 and TRBJ1-2 gives the whole variable domain DGGITQSPKYLFRKEGQNVTLSCEQNLNHDAMYWYRQDPGQGLRLIYYSQIVNDFQKGDIAEGYSVSREKKESFPLTVTSAQKNPTAFYLCASSIVGQNYGYTFGSGTRLTVV.

The chain carries TRBV11-2 and TRBJ2-1, with 10 bases lining up with TRBD2. This CDR3 region has 14 residues. In germline, CDR1 is SGHAT, CDR2 FQNNGV. Trimming took 4 bases from V and 3 from J; bases not matched to a gene: 0. The CDR3 sequence: CASSWTSGYNEQFF. CDR3 sequence (DNA): TGTGCCAGCAGCTGGACTAGCGGCTACAATGAGCAGTTCTTC.

The chain combines TRBV7-3 with TRBJ2-1, with D maybe TRBD1 (5 bases). CDR1 is SGHTA, CDR2 FQGTGA, per germline. V was clipped by 0 bases and J by 10 bases, with 10 bases between them. The CDR3 has 13 amino acids. CDR3 DNA sequence: TGTGCCAGCAGCTTAACTAGGACACGGGAGCAGTTCTTC. It specifies CASSLTRTREQFF. Looking up the rest from reference TRBV7-3 and TRBJ2-1 gives the full variable domain: GAGVSQTPSNKVTEKGKYVELRCDPISGHTALYWYRQSLGQGPEFLIYFQGTGAADDSGLPNDRFFAVRPEGSVSTLKIQRTERGDSAVYLCASSLTRTREQFFGPGTRLTVL.

The chain has TRBV6-6 and TRBJ2-1; TRBD2 matches 7 bases. V lost 5 bases, J lost 16 bases, and 8 bases stayed unmatched. This CDR3 is built from 11 residues. The germline gives CDR1 MNHNY, CDR2 SVGAGI (reference sequence). The CDR3 DNA reads TGTGCCAGCAGTAGCGGGGACCCTTGTTTCTTC. Amino acids: CASSSGDPCFF.

The V and J genes are TRBV5-4 and TRBJ1-6, with TRBD1 matching over 7 bases. V shed 2 bases and J 1 base; nucleotides not matched to a gene: 3. Looked up from germline, CDR1 is SGHNT and CDR2 is YYREEE (reference sequence). This CDR3 is built from 16 residues. The CDR3 nucleotides are TGTGCCAGCAGCTTAGGGGGCAGGTCCTATAATTCACCCCTCCACTTT. Translation: CASSLGGRSYNSPLHF.

The chain is built from TRBV12-5 and TRBJ1-2; weak D call: TRBD1 (5 bases). The CDR3 totals 13 residues. V was shortened by 5 bases and J by 7 bases, with 14 bases between the two germline ends. Germline V gene data show CDR1 as LGHNT and CDR2 as FRNRAP. The CDR3 coding sequence is TGTGCTAGTGGTACCCCAGGGCTAGGTGGCTACACCTTC. Its protein is CASGTPGLGGYTF.

The rearrangement links TRBV27 to TRBJ1-1, with D possibly matching TRBD1 (5 bases). Germline CDR1 and CDR2: MNHEY and SMNVEV (reference sequence). The CDR3 covers 16 residues. Trimming stripped 2 bases from V and 4 bases from J, with 17 bases between. This CDR3 reads CASSLGAGITSTEAFF. CDR3 nucleotide sequence: TGTGCCAGCAGTTTAGGGGCAGGGATTACGAGCACTGAAGCTTTCTTT.

The rearrangement joins TRBV5-8 to TRBJ1-5; D is possibly TRBD1 (5 bases). V lost 3 bases and J lost 5, with 18 bases in between. This CDR3 is built from 16 residues. Germline lookup yields CDR1 SGHTS and CDR2 YDEGEE. Written as DNA, the CDR3 is TGTGCCAGCAGCTGGGGAACCGGGACTTTGGATCAGCCCCAGCATTTT. It codes for CASSWGTGTLDQPQHF.

This clone came up once. The chain links TRBV19 to TRBJ1-3; D is undetermined. Trimming removed 5 bases from V and 0 bases from J, with 8 bases in between. Germline CDR1 reads LNHDA; CDR2 reads SQIVND (reference sequence). The CDR3 is 14 residues long. This chain's CDR3 is CASSQANSGNTIYF. In nucleotides, the CDR3 is TGTGCCAGTAGTCAAGCTAACTCTGGAAACACCATATATTTT.